The next 19 T cell receptor beta chains were all read from a single sample in a study of T cell responses to AZD1222 COVID-19 vaccine. The method was immunoSEQ multiplex PCR; TCRdb's version includes in-frame clones alone and lacks a portion of them. The sample records 100,000 to 150,000 clones, more than 70% being singletons. Source: peripheral blood, taken 28 days after the second AZD1222 dose. These receptors were obtained from an adult who received the AZD1222 COVID-19 vaccine.

This clone was counted between two and nine times. CDR3 DNA: TGCGCCAGCAGCTTCCGGGACATCGGCGTGACCGGGGAGCTGTTTTTT. This codes for CASSFRDIGVTGELFF. The chain combines TRBV5-1 with TRBJ2-2; a possible D gene is TRBD1 (6 bases). The CDR3 loop spans 16 amino acids. The V end was cut by 2 bases, the J end by 5 bases, with 16 bases between. The germline gives CDR1 SGHRS, CDR2 YFSETQ.

The V and J genes are TRBV7-2 and TRBJ2-7, with TRBD1 identical over 9 bases. Per germline, CDR1 SGHTA and CDR2 FQGNSA. This CDR3 is built from 15 residues. The junction had 7 bases not matched to a gene; V was cut back by 7 bases and J by 0 bases. CDR3 coding DNA: TGTGCCAGCACCGAAACAGGGGGCGCCTCCTACGAGCAGTACTTC. Translating gives CASTETGGASYEQYF.

The sample holds a few counts of this clone. This chain uses TRBV6-5 with TRBJ2-3, with unresolved D. CDR1 MNHEY and CDR2 SVGAGI come from the germline V gene. The CDR3 has 15 amino acids. V lost 8 bases and J lost 3, with 18 bases in between. The CDR3 loop is CASFPRREITDTQYF. The CDR3 nucleotides are TGTGCCAGCTTCCCTAGGAGAGAGATAACAGATACGCAGTATTTT.

This clone has a single count. This chain connects TRBV6-2 or TRBV6-3 to TRBJ2-5; 7 bases map to TRBD1. CDR1 MNHEY and CDR2 SVGEGT come from the germline V gene. The CDR3 contains 18 residues. V was pared by 3 bases and J by 1 base, with 14 bases of the junction left unmatched. The CDR3 DNA is TGTGCCAGCAGTTATACGAGGACAGGAGTGTACTTCCAAGAGACCCAGTACTTC. Translating gives CASSYTRTGVYFQETQYF.

The J gene is TRBJ1-5, the V gene TRBV7-9, with 8 bases aligning to TRBD1. The CDR3 length is 13 residues. Looked up from germline, CDR1 is SEHNR and CDR2 is FQNEAQ (reference sequence). The ends lost 10 bases at V and 2 bases at J; junction bases unmatched: 4. CDR3: CATQGVGNQPQHF. The DNA of the CDR3 is TGTGCCACACAGGGGGTGGGCAATCAGCCCCAGCATTTT. Using reference TRBV7-9 and TRBJ1-5 for the parts outside the CDR3, the full variable domain is DTGVSQNPRHKITKRGQNVTFRCDPISEHNRLYWYRQTLGQGPEFLTYFQNEAQLEKSRLLSDRFSAERPKGSFSTLEIQRTEQGDSAMYLCATQGVGNQPQHFGDGTRLSIL.

This chain uses TRBV18 with TRBJ2-7; 7 nucleotides align to TRBD1. Germline trimming cut 8 bases from V and 0 bases from J; bases unmatched to any gene: 10. The CDR3 sequence is 15 residues long. From germline, CDR1 is KGHSH and CDR2 LQKENI. The CDR3 loop is CASAGRGTDSYEQYF. The CDR3 bases are TGTGCCAGCGCCGGACGAGGGACAGACTCCTACGAGCAGTACTTC.

This clone was seen a single time. The J gene is TRBJ2-1, the V gene TRBV5-6, with D possibly being TRBD1 (6 bases). Deletions cut 4 bases from V and 2 bases from J, with 13 bases between. Germline assignment: CDR1 SGHDT and CDR2 YYEEEE. CDR3 length: 15 residues. DNA of the CDR3: TGTGCCAGCAGCCGGGACATAAAACCCTACAATGAGCAGTTCTTC. Translated: CASSRDIKPYNEQFF.

This rearrangement joins TRBV6-6 to TRBJ2-7, with TRBD2 matching over 9 bases. CDR3 size: 15 residues. The trim removed 0 bases at V and 4 bases at J, leaving 4 bases unmatched. Per the germline V gene, CDR1 is MNHNY and CDR2 is SVGAGI (reference sequence). The CDR3 DNA reads TGTGCCAGCAGTTACTCGCGGGGGGGGAGGTACGAGCAGTACTTC. Translating gives CASSYSRGGRYEQYF.

The chain couples TRBV7-9 to TRBJ2-7, with 7 bases aligning to TRBD1. After removal of 2 bases from V and 3 bases from J, the junction contained 1 base not matched to a gene. Looked up from germline, CDR1 is SEHNR and CDR2 is FQNEAQ (reference sequence). The CDR3 has 13 residues. DNA for the CDR3: TGTGCCAGCAGCTTATGGACAGGCTACGAGCAGTACTTC. Amino acid sequence: CASSLWTGYEQYF. Combining the CDR3 with reference TRBV7-9 and TRBJ2-7 gives the whole variable domain DTGVSQNPRHKITKRGQNVTFRCDPISEHNRLYWYRQTLGQGPEFLTYFQNEAQLEKSRLLSDRFSAERPKGSFSTLEIQRTEQGDSAMYLCASSLWTGYEQYFGPGTRLTVT.

This CDR3 is CASSLDSIGSTEAFF. In nucleotides, the CDR3 is TGCGCCAGCAGCTTGGACTCCATAGGGAGCACTGAAGCTTTCTTT. The chain carries TRBV5-1 and TRBJ1-1; no clear D. CDR3 length: 15 amino acids. Trimming stripped 0 bases from V and 4 bases from J, with 13 bases between. Germline CDR1 reads SGHRS; CDR2 reads YFSETQ. Supplemented by reference TRBV5-1 and TRBJ1-1, the full variable domain reads KAGVTQTPRYLIKTRGQQVTLSCSPISGHRSVSWYQQTPGQGLQFLFEYFSETQRNKGNFPGRFSGRQFSNSRSEMNVSTLELGDSALYLCASSLDSIGSTEAFFGQGTRLTVV.

This clone was counted between two and nine times. The chain employs TRBV5-5 and TRBJ1-1; no firm D call. The CDR3 has 16 amino acids. Trimming left V 1 base short and J 6 bases short, with 19 bases between. Germline V gene sequence: CDR1 SGHKS, CDR2 YYEKEE (reference sequence). In DNA form, the CDR3 reads TGTGCCAGCAGCTTGTACGCCGGGTTCACGGACCCTGAAGCTTTCTTT. Protein sequence: CASSLYAGFTDPEAFF.

The chain couples TRBV7-9 to TRBJ1-2; a weak D match, TRBD1 (6 bases). The CDR3 extends over 15 amino acids. CDR1 and CDR2 (germline): SEHNR, FQNEAQ (reference sequence). V lost 4 bases and J lost 0, with 12 bases in between. CDR3 loop: CASSSTTGTNYGYTF. DNA of the CDR3: TGTGCCAGCAGCTCGACCACAGGGACTAACTATGGCTACACCTTC.

The rearrangement links TRBV23-1 to TRBJ2-3; tentative D call: TRBD2 (5 bases). TRBV23-1 counts as an open reading frame of uncertain function. With 8 bases removed from V and 1 base from J, the gap between germline ends came to 13 bases. This CDR3 contains 14 residues. The CDR3 region is CASLRRAGTDTQYF. The CDR3 DNA sequence: TGCGCCAGCCTGAGGCGGGCGGGCACAGATACGCAGTATTTT.

The chain is built from TRBV10-1 and TRBJ2-3; 9 nucleotides line up with TRBD1. This CDR3 is 15 amino acids long. CDR1 is WNHNN and CDR2 is SYGVQD in the germline V gene (reference sequence). V shed 2 bases, J shed 6 bases, and the junction held 6 bases outside the gene matches. The CDR3 here is CASSEPGQGRDTQYF. The CDR3 DNA reads TGCGCCAGCAGTGAGCCCGGACAGGGGCGGGATACGCAGTATTTT.

This clone turned up a few times. This chain connects TRBV5-8 to TRBJ2-3; D possibly corresponds to TRBD1 (7 bases). This CDR3 is 15 amino acids long. Germline V gene lookup returns CDR1 SGHTS and CDR2 YDEGEE. V shed 3 bases and J shed 3 bases, with 14 bases lying between them. The CDR3: CASSSMEGQTDTQYF. CDR3 DNA: TGTGCCAGCAGCTCCATGGAGGGACAGACAGATACGCAGTATTTT.

The J gene is TRBJ1-4, the V gene TRBV28, with a possible D match to TRBD1 (6 bases). The CDR3 extends over 14 amino acids. Trimming took off 7 bases at V and 11 bases at J, with 20 bases between the two ends. Germline values: CDR1 MDHEN, CDR2 SYDVKM. CDR3 in amino acids: CASIKGHGEGKLFF. The CDR3 DNA reads as TGTGCCAGCATAAAGGGACATGGCGAGGGGAAACTGTTTTTT. Full variable domain (remainder filled in from reference TRBV28 and TRBJ1-4): DVKVTQSSRYLVKRTGEKVFLECVQDMDHENMFWYRQDPGLGLRLIYFSYDVKMKEKGDIPEGYSVSREKKERFSLILESASTNQTSMYLCASIKGHGEGKLFFGSGTQLSVL.

The chain links TRBV28 to TRBJ1-1; no clear D. V lost 6 bases to trimming and J lost 0 bases, with 11 bases between them. The CDR3 covers 14 residues. Germline-derived CDR1 and CDR2 are MDHEN and SYDVKM. As DNA, the CDR3 is TGTGCCAGCAGCATTATCCAGATGAACACTGAAGCTTTCTTT. The encoded protein is CASSIIQMNTEAFF.

The gene calls are TRBV7-9 and TRBJ1-1; D not resolved. CDR3 length equals 12 residues. V lost 5 bases and J 8 bases, leaving 12 bases between the germline ends. Germline loops: CDR1 SEHNR, CDR2 FQNEAQ (reference sequence). DNA of the CDR3: TGTGCCAGCAGCCCTGTGGAACTGGAAGCTTTCTTT. As protein: CASSPVELEAFF.

The chain uses TRBV6-4 and TRBJ1-6; D remains ambiguous. Germline V gene lookup returns CDR1 MRHNA and CDR2 SNTAGT. Trimming left V 6 bases short and J 7 bases short, with 16 bases between. The CDR3 contains 15 residues. CDR3 region: CASRDRWGGNSPLHF. Here the CDR3 DNA reads TGTGCCAGCAGGGATCGTTGGGGAGGAAATTCACCCCTCCACTTT.